This entry is about one TCR beta chain. Its matching antigen is unknown. Amplification of TCR beta CDR3 regions used RNA as the template. TCR CDR3 underwent first-round RT-PCR with the HTBI primer set. TCRdb reanalysed the multiplex PCR reads using MiXCR and keeps one entry per CDR3 protein. The sample has 490,000 or so distinct CDR3 sequences, about 20% seen once. Per germline, CDR1 SGDLS and CDR2 YYNGEE. The CDR3 contains 15 residues. V lost 1 base, J lost 2 bases, and 11 bases lay in between. Uncontrolled infection, other autoimmune disease, pregnancy or lactation excluded patients. The data derive from a study of T cells in Graves' hyperthyroidism and ophthalmopathy. Study-level background: Peripheral blood was collected at initial diagnosis, before any treatment. Study conclusions and caveats: Researchers found most expanded thyroid clonotypes above 0.001 in blood as well.

This TCR came from a man aged 35 to 55 with Graves' ophthalmopathy. Sequencing was performed on blood. The genes are TRBV9 and TRBJ2-3; tentative D call: TRBD2 (5 bases). CDR3 sequence: CASSVRLAHTDTQYF. The CDR3 DNA reads as TGTGCCAGCAGCGTACGTCTAGCCCACACAGATACGCAGTATTTT.